This TCR beta chain stems from a study of T cells after yellow fever vaccination. This clonotype was counted many times. TCRdb itself ran the 5' RACE reads through MiXCR, one entry per CDR3 protein. This sample has under 300,000 distinct CDR3 sequences; about 7% occur once, and the top ten carry roughly 0.9%. This CDR3 comprises 13 residues. Germline V gene lookup returns CDR1 SGHTA and CDR2 FQGNSA. V was clipped by 3 bases and J by 2 bases, with 7 bases between them. The chain carries TRBV7-2 and TRBJ2-5, with no clear D. Sequenced material: CD4+ T cells sorted from PBMCs, taken 15 days after the yellow fever booster vaccination. The clonotype originates from a man aged 30-40 years who received the YFV17D yellow fever vaccine. As DNA, the CDR3 is TGTGCCAGCAGCTTGATGGTACAAGAGACCCAGTACTTC. It encodes CASSLMVQETQYF. The full variable domain, its missing parts supplied by reference TRBV7-2 and TRBJ2-5, is GAGVSQSPSNKVTEKGKDVELRCDPISGHTALYWYRQSLGQGLEFLIYFQGNSAPDKSGLPSDRFSAERTGGSVSTLTIQRTQQEDSAVYLCASSLMVQETQYFGPGTRLLVL.